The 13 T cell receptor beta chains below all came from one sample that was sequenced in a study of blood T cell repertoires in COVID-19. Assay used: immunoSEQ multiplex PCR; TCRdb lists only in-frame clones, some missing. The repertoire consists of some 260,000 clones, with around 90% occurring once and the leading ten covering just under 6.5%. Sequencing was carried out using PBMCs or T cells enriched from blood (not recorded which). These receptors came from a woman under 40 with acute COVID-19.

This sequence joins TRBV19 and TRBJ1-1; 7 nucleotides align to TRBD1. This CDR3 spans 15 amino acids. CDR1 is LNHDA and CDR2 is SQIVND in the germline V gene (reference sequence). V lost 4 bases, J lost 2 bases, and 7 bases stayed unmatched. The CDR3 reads CASSSRTGDNTEAFF. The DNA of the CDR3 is TGTGCCAGTAGTAGTCGGACAGGTGATAACACTGAAGCTTTCTTT. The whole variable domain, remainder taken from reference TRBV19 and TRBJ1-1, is DGGITQSPKYLFRKEGQNVTLSCEQNLNHDAMYWYRQDPGQGLRLIYYSQIVNDFQKGDIAEGYSVSREKKESFPLTVTSAQKNPTAFYLCASSSRTGDNTEAFFGQGTRLTVV.

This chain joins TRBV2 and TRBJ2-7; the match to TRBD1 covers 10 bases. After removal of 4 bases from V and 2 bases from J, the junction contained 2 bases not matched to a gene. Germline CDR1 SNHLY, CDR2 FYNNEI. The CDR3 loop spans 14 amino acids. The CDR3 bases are TGTGCCAGCAGTGGGGGGACAGGGGCCTACGAGCAGTACTTC. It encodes CASSGGTGAYEQYF.

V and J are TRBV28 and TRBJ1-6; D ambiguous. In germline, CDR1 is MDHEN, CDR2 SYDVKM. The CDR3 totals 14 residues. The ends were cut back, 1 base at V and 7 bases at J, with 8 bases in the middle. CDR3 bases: TGTGCCAGCAGTTTATTAGACGGGAATTCACCCCTCCACTTT. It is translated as CASSLLDGNSPLHF.

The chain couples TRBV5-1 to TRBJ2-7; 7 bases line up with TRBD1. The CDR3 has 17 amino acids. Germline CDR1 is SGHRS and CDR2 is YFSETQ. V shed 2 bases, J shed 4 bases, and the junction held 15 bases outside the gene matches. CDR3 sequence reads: CASSFSFSQGVRYEQYF. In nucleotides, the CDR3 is TGCGCCAGCAGCTTTTCCTTCTCGCAGGGGGTTCGTTACGAGCAGTACTTC.

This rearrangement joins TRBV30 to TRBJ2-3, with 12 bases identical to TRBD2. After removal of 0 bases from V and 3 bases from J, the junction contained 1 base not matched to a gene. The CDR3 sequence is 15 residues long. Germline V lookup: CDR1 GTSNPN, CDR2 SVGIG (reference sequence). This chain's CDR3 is CAWSVGTSGTDTQYF. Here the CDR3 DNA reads TGTGCCTGGAGTGTAGGGACTAGCGGGACAGATACGCAGTATTTT.

The CDR3 sequence is CSARLRETQYF. The CDR3, as DNA: TGCAGTGCTCGTTTGAGAGAGACCCAGTACTTC. The gene calls are TRBV20-1 and TRBJ2-5; D gene unclear. Germline V gene lookup returns CDR1 DFQATT and CDR2 SNEGSKA (reference sequence). The V gene lost 5 bases and the J gene lost 4 bases, with 8 bases spanning the gap. CDR3 size: 11 residues.

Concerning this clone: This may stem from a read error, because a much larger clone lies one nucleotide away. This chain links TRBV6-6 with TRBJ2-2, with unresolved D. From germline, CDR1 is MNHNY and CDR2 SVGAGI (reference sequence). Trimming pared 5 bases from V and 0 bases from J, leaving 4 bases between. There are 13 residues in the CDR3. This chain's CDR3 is CASSLTNTGELFF. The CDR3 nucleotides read TGTGCCAGCAGTCTCACGAACACCGGGGAGCTGTTTTTT.

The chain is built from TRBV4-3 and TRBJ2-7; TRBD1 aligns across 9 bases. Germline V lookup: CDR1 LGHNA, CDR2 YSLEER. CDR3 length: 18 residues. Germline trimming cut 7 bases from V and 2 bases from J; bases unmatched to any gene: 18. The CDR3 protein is CASKNGQGTQTDPYEQYF. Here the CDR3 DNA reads TGCGCCAGCAAAAATGGACAGGGGACCCAGACCGATCCCTACGAGCAGTACTTC.

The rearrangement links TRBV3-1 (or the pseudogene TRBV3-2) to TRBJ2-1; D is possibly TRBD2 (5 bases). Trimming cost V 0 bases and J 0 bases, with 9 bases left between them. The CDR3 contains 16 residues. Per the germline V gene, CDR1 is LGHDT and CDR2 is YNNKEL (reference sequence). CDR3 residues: CASSQDAGGSYNEQFF. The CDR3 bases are TGTGCCAGCAGCCAAGATGCGGGCGGCTCCTACAATGAGCAGTTCTTC.

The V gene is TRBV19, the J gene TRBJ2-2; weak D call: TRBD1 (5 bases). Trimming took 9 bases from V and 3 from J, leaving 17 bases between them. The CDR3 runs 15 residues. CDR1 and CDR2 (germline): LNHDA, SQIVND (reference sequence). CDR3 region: CASQRGREYTGELFF. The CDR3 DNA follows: TGTGCCAGCCAGAGAGGCAGGGAATACACCGGGGAGCTGTTTTTT.

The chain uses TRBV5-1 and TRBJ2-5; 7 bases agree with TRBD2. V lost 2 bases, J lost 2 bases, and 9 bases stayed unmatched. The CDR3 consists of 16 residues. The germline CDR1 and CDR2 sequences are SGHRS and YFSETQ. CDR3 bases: TGCGCCAGCAGCTTCCCCCAGGCGGGGGAACAAGAGACCCAGTACTTC. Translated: CASSFPQAGEQETQYF.

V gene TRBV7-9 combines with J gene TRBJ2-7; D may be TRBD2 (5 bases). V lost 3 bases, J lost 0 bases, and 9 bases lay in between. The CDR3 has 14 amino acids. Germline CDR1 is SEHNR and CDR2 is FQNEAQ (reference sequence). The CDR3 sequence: CASSFSGSSYEQYF. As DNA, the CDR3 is TGTGCCAGCAGCTTCTCGGGGAGCTCCTACGAGCAGTACTTC.

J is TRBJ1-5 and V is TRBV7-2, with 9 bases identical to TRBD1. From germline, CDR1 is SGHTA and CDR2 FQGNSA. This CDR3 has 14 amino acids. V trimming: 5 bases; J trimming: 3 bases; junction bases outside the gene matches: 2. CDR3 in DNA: TGTGCCAGCAGCCGGGACAGGGTCAATCAGCCCCAGCATTTT. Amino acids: CASSRDRVNQPQHF.